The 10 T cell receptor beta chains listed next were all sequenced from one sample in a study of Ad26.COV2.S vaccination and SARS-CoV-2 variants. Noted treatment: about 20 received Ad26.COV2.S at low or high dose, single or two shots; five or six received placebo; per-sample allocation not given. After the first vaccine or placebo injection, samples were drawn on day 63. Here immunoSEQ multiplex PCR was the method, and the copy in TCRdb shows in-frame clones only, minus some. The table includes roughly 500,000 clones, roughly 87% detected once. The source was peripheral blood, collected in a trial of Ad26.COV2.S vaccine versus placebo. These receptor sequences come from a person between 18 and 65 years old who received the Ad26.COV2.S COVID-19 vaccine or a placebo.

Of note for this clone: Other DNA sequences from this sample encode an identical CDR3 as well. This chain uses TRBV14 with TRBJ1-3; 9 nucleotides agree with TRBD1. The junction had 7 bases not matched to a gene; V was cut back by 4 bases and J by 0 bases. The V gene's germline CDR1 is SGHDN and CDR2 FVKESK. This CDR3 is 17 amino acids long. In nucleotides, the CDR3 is TGTGCCAGCAGCCCGCGACAGGGGGAAAGCTCTGGAAACACCATATATTTT. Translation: CASSPRQGESSGNTIYF.

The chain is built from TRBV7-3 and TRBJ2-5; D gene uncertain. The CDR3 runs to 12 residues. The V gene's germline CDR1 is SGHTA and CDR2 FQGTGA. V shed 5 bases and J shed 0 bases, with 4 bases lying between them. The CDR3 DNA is TGTGCCAGCAGCGCGTACCAAGAGACCCAGTACTTC. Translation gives CASSAYQETQYF.

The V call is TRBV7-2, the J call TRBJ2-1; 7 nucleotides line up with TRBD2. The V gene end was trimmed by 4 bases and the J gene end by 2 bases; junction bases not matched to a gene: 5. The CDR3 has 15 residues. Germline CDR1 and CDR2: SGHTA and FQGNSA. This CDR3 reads CASSSPGGAYNEQFF. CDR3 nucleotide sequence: TGTGCCAGCAGCTCCCCGGGGGGTGCCTACAATGAGCAGTTCTTC.

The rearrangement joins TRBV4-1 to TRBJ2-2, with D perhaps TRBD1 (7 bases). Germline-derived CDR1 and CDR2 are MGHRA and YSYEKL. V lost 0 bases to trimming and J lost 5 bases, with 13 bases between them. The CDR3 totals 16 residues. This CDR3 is CASSQETAGGTGELFF. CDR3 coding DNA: TGCGCCAGCAGCCAAGAGACCGCAGGGGGGACCGGGGAGCTGTTTTTT.

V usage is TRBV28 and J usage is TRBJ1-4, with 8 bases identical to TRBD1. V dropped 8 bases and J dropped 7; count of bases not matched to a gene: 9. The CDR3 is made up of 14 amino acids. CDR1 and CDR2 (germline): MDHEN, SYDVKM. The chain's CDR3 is CASSYGQGSEKLFF. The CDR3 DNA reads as TGTGCCAGCTCCTACGGACAGGGATCTGAAAAACTGTTTTTT.

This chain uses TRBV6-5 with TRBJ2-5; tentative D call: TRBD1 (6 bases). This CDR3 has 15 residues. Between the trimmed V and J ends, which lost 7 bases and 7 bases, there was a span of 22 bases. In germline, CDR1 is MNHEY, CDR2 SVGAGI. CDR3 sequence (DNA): TGTGCCAGCATTCAAGACAGGACAGCGAGCGGGACCCAGTACTTC. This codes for CASIQDRTASGTQYF.

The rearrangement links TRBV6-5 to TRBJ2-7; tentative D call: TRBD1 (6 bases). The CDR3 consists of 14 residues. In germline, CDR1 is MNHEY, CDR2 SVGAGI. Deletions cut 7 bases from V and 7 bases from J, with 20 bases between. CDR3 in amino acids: CASKPGQGFQEQYF. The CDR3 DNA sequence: TGTGCCAGCAAGCCGGGCCAGGGGTTTCAAGAGCAGTACTTC.

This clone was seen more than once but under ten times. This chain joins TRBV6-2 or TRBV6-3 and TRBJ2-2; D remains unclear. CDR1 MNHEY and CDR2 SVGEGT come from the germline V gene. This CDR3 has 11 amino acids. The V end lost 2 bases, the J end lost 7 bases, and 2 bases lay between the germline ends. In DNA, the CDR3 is TGTGCCAGCAGTTACCACGGGGAGCTGTTTTTT. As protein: CASSYHGELFF.

In nucleotides, the CDR3 is TGTGCCAGCAGCTTGTTTCTGGCGTCGGTCAATCAGCCCCAGCATTTT. It specifies CASSLFLASVNQPQHF. This chain links TRBV5-5 with TRBJ1-5; no clear D. Germline V gene lookup returns CDR1 SGHKS and CDR2 YYEKEE (reference sequence). The length of the CDR3 is 16 residues. The germline V and J ends were trimmed by 1 base and 3 bases, with 14 bases remaining between them.

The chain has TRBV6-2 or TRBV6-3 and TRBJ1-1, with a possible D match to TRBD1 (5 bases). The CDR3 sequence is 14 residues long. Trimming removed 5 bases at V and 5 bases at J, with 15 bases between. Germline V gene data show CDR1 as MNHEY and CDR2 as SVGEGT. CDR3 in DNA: TGTGCCAGCAGTCCCCAGGGTGTTGGGACTGAAGCTTTCTTT. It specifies CASSPQGVGTEAFF.